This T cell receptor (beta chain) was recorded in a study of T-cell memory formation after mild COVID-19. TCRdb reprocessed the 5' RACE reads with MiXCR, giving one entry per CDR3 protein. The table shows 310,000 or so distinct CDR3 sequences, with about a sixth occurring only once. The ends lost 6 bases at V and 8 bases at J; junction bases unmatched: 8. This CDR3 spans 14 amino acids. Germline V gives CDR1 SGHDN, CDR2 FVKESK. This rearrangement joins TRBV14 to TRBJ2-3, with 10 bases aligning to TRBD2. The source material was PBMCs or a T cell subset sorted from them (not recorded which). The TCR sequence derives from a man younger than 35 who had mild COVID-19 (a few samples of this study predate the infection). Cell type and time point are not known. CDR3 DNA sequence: TGTGCCAGCAGTCTTAGCGGGGGGATTGGTACGCAGTATTTT. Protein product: CASSLSGGIGTQYF.